These 7 T cell receptor beta chains came from one sample sequenced in a study of T cell repertoires in cytomegalovirus infection (dated by TCRdb to the late 2010s). These receptors' antigens are unknown. The run used an Illumina HiSeq 1500. The public reads were reanalyzed by TCRdb: fastp trimming at Q25, MiXCR alignment, in-frame beta chains only. Here each entry gathers all rows of one CDR3 protein and keeps the most common genes and DNA. Across this sample there are about 830,000 distinct CDR3 sequences, with over 25% seen only once. In total, the top ten clones hold around an eighth of the sample. What the treatment or condition label conveys for this sample: in vitro stimulation with specific CMV peptide epitopes to enrich CMV-specific T cells. This specimen was cultured CD8+ T cells from PBMCs, taken from culture after CMV antigen stimulation. The receptor set was obtained from a human donor in good health (CMV status not recorded). Some clones in this sample may be carry-over from other donors' samples.

The gene calls are TRBV6-6 and TRBJ2-7; D is perhaps TRBD1 or TRBD2 (5 bases each). The germline V gene encodes CDR1 MNHNY and CDR2 SVGAGI (reference sequence). This CDR3 contains 17 residues. V lost 0 bases to trimming and J lost 3 bases, with 18 bases between them. The CDR3 DNA reads TGTGCCAGCAGTTACTCCCCCGGACGGATGGGGGTCTACGAGCAGTACGTC. It is translated as CASSYSPGRMGVYEQYV.

In regard to this clonotype: A junction end diverges from the germline sequence, so it may reflect a read error. The V call is TRBV27, the J call TRBJ1-6; D unclear. CDR1 is MNHEY, CDR2 SMNVEV, per germline (reference sequence). CDR3 size: 17 residues. The CDR3 loop reads CANSLSGSSSYNSPLHF. Written as DNA, the CDR3 is TGTGCCAACAGTTTATCGGGCTCGAGCTCCTATAATTCACCCCTCCACTTT.

This clonotype was seen only a few times. The chain carries TRBV12-3 or TRBV12-4 and TRBJ2-1; TRBD1 agrees at 9 bases. This CDR3 region has 17 residues. With 3 bases clipped from V and 3 bases from J, the junction kept 9 bases outside the gene matches. The CDR3 DNA sequence: TGTGCCAGCAGTTTGGTGACGGGACAGGGTCACTACAATGAGCAGTTCTTC. This encodes CASSLVTGQGHYNEQFF.

The chain is built from TRBV12-3 or TRBV12-4 and TRBJ2-3, with no clear D. V lost 7 bases and J lost 2, with 7 bases in between. The CDR3 is 12 residues long. The chain's CDR3 is CASTAATDTQYF. As DNA, the CDR3 is TGTGCCAGCACCGCGGCCACAGATACGCAGTATTTT.

As concerns this clonotype: With a much larger clone just one base away, this may be a read error. The chain recombines TRBV7-2 with TRBJ2-7; D is ambiguous. This CDR3 is 14 amino acids long. Trimming left V 5 bases short and J 0 bases short, with 11 bases between. Germline V CDR1 and CDR2: SGHTA, FQGNSA. The CDR3 here is CTSSRSPSSYEQYV. The CDR3 bases are TGTACCAGCAGCCGTTCGCCAAGCTCCTACGAGCAGTACGTC.

The rearrangement uses TRBV6-5 and TRBJ1-6, with D unresolved. CDR1 is MNHEY and CDR2 is SVGAGI in the germline V gene. V was clipped by 8 bases and J by 7 bases, with 18 bases between them. The CDR3 is made up of 15 amino acids. The DNA of the CDR3 is TGTGCCAGCGGCTTTTATATTGGTGGAAATTCACCCCTCCACTTT. Its translation: CASGFYIGGNSPLHF.

This clonotype was found a few times. This rearrangement joins TRBV7-6 to TRBJ2-2, with no clear D. This CDR3 contains 19 residues. V was trimmed by 5 bases and J by 0 bases, leaving 22 bases between them. CDR1 SGHVS and CDR2 FNYEAQ come from the germline V gene. The CDR3: CASSPYPDGAGTNTGELFF. The CDR3 bases are TGTGCCAGCAGCCCCTACCCCGATGGCGCAGGAACGAACACCGGGGAGCTGTTTTTT.